Below are 31 T cell receptor beta chains sequenced from a single sample in a study of technical replicates of blood from a few donors. TCRdb's copy holds only in-frame clones and misses some; the assay was immunoSEQ multiplex PCR. Of about 59,000 clones listed, about 87% are singletons. The sequenced sample consisted of PBMCs. Source of these receptors: a human donor in good health. Some clones in this sample may be carry-over from other donors' samples.

This sequence joins TRBV25-1 and TRBJ2-1, with D perhaps matching TRBD2 (5 bases). The germline V gene has CDR1 MGHDK and CDR2 SYGVNS. Between the trimmed V and J ends, which lost 1 base and 8 bases, there was a span of 12 bases. The CDR3 is 14 amino acids. As DNA, the CDR3 is TGTGCCAGCAGTGAATTGGAGGCTCCACATGAGCAGTTCTTC. Encoded protein: CASSELEAPHEQFF.

The table lists this clone with a count of one. This sequence joins TRBV4-3 and TRBJ2-5, with D possibly being TRBD1 (5 bases). The CDR3 is made up of 16 amino acids. Trimming stripped 1 base from V and 5 bases from J, with 17 bases between. Germline values: CDR1 LGHNA, CDR2 YSLEER. Here the CDR3 DNA reads TGCGCCAGCAGCCAAGGGTGGGGCCAACTGAGGGAGACCCAGTACTTC. It specifies CASSQGWGQLRETQYF.

This chain's CDR3 is CASSTNMEYEAGGNIQYF. The CDR3 region has the DNA TGTGCCAGCAGCACTAACATGGAATATGAGGCGGGGGGGAACATTCAGTACTTC. The chain uses TRBV7-9 and TRBJ2-4; 9 nucleotides align to TRBD2. Germline assignment: CDR1 SEHNR and CDR2 FQNEAQ (reference sequence). The CDR3 has 18 amino acids. Germline trimming cut 5 bases from V and 7 bases from J; bases unmatched to any gene: 18.

This clone has a handful of counts. The chain couples TRBV6-5 to TRBJ1-1, with 11 bases fitting TRBD1. Germline V lookup: CDR1 MNHEY, CDR2 SVGAGI. The CDR3 extends over 12 amino acids. V shed 6 bases and J 10 bases; nucleotides not matched to a gene: 4. The CDR3 region has the DNA TGTGCCAGCAGGGTGGACAGGGGGCGAGCTTTCTTT. Protein: CASRVDRGRAFF.

The chain recombines TRBV6-1 with TRBJ2-3; TRBD2 aligns across 10 bases. Germline values: CDR1 MNHNS, CDR2 SASEGT. This CDR3 comprises 16 residues. J was trimmed by 3 bases and V by 4 bases; bases with no gene match: 7. The CDR3 DNA reads as TGTGCCAGCAGTGCCCCTAGAGCGGGGGGGACAGATACGCAGTATTTT. Translated, it gives CASSAPRAGGTDTQYF.

The chain couples TRBV6-1 to TRBJ2-7, with a weak D call TRBD2 (7 bases). V lost 3 bases, J lost 1 base, and 13 bases lay in between. Germline values: CDR1 MNHNS, CDR2 SASEGT. The CDR3 loop spans 15 amino acids. The DNA for the CDR3 is TGTGCCAGCAGTGAGGGGGGGGCTTCATCCTACGAGCAGTACTTC. This translates into CASSEGGASSYEQYF.

The chain uses TRBV7-2 and TRBJ1-3; TRBD1 matches at 8 bases. This CDR3 has 15 amino acids. Germline loops: CDR1 SGHTA, CDR2 FQGNSA. Losses at the gene ends were 2 bases for V and 3 bases for J; bases not matched to a gene: 3. CDR3 loop: CASSLQQGVGNTIYF. The CDR3 coding sequence is TGTGCCAGCAGCTTACAACAGGGGGTTGGAAACACCATATATTTT.

This chain uses TRBV7-2 with TRBJ2-2; TRBD1 aligns across 9 bases. V lost 5 bases and J lost 4; bases outside the gene matches: 5. Germline CDR1 is SGHTA and CDR2 is FQGNSA. The CDR3 runs to 15 residues. This CDR3 reads CASSTPGQGTGELFF. The DNA for the CDR3 is TGTGCCAGCAGCACACCGGGACAGGGCACCGGGGAGCTGTTTTTT. Complete variable domain (other parts from reference TRBV7-2 and TRBJ2-2): GAGVSQSPSNKVTEKGKDVELRCDPISGHTALYWYRQSLGQGLEFLIYFQGNSAPDKSGLPSDRFSAERTGGSVSTLTIQRTQQEDSAVYLCASSTPGQGTGELFFGEGSRLTVL.

The chain has TRBV6-1 and TRBJ2-1, with D unclear. This CDR3 region has 15 residues. From germline, CDR1 is MNHNS and CDR2 SASEGT. Trimming cost V 0 bases and J 4 bases, with 10 bases left between them. This chain's CDR3 is CASSEARPFYNEQFF. CDR3 bases: TGTGCCAGCAGTGAAGCGCGGCCTTTTTACAATGAGCAGTTCTTC.

This chain uses TRBV4-1 with TRBJ2-2; perhaps TRBD1 as D (6 bases). From germline, CDR1 is MGHRA and CDR2 YSYEKL. This CDR3 has 15 residues. Trimming took 3 bases from V and 4 from J, leaving 12 bases between them. The CDR3 DNA follows: TGCGCCAGCAGCCACCGGGACATATTCACCGGGGAGCTGTTTTTT. This encodes CASSHRDIFTGELFF.

The sample holds one count of this clone. This rearrangement joins TRBV7-2 to TRBJ2-7; tentatively, D is TRBD2 (5 bases). Germline V gene data show CDR1 as SGHTA and CDR2 as FQGNSA. The CDR3 sequence is 14 residues long. V was trimmed by 2 bases and J by 2 bases, leaving 10 bases between them. The CDR3 loop is CASSLRDPTYEQYF. CDR3 in DNA: TGTGCCAGCAGCTTACGGGATCCCACCTACGAGCAGTACTTC.

The J gene is TRBJ1-1, the V gene TRBV6-5, with D possibly TRBD1 on 6 matching bases. This CDR3 contains 14 residues. Trimming shortened V by 0 bases and J by 7 bases, and 12 bases separated the two germline ends. From germline, CDR1 is MNHEY and CDR2 SVGAGI. CDR3 loop: CASSYSSDSSEAFF. The CDR3 DNA reads as TGTGCCAGCAGTTACTCCTCGGACAGTAGTGAAGCTTTCTTT.

This clone was seen just once. J is TRBJ2-7 and V is TRBV9, with a tentative D call TRBD1 (6 bases). This CDR3 has 14 amino acids. The V end was cut by 0 bases, the J end by 2 bases, with 9 bases between. Germline V gene lookup returns CDR1 SGDLS and CDR2 YYNGEE. This chain's CDR3 is CASSVGQEPYEQYF. The DNA of the CDR3 is TGTGCCAGCAGCGTAGGACAGGAACCCTACGAGCAGTACTTC.

This rearrangement joins TRBV9 to TRBJ2-3; 12 positions match TRBD2. Germline V gene data show CDR1 as SGDLS and CDR2 as YYNGEE. The CDR3 sequence is 16 residues long. The V gene end was trimmed by 4 bases and the J gene end by 2 bases; junction bases not matched to a gene: 5. CDR3 DNA sequence: TGTGCCAGCAGCCCGACTAGCGGGGGAATCACAGATACGCAGTATTTT. This sequence encodes CASSPTSGGITDTQYF.

V gene TRBV15 combines with J gene TRBJ2-1; 9 bases match TRBD2. V dropped 1 base and J dropped 8; count of bases not matched to a gene: 9. CDR1 LNHNV and CDR2 YYDKDF come from the germline V gene (reference sequence). The CDR3 contains 16 residues. The CDR3: CATSRGDAGGPYEQFF. DNA of the CDR3: TGTGCCACCAGCAGAGGGGATGCGGGAGGGCCATATGAGCAGTTCTTC.

The chain carries TRBV5-6 and TRBJ2-7, with 7 bases lining up with TRBD2. The V segment lost 4 bases and the J segment 0 bases; nucleotides outside the gene matches: 10. The germline gives CDR1 SGHDT, CDR2 YYEEEE. This CDR3 comprises 16 residues. The CDR3 region is CASSTTMGGSSYEQYF. The CDR3 DNA reads as TGTGCCAGCAGCACGACAATGGGGGGGAGCTCCTACGAGCAGTACTTC.

The chain couples TRBV13 to TRBJ2-3; 9 nucleotides match TRBD1. From germline, CDR1 is PRHDT and CDR2 FYEKMQ (reference sequence). This CDR3 is 17 amino acids long. The junction had 4 bases not matched to a gene; V was cut back by 0 bases and J by 0 bases. Here the CDR3 reads CASSLGRQGDSTDTQYF. The CDR3 DNA sequence: TGTGCCAGCAGCTTAGGCAGACAGGGGGATAGCACAGATACGCAGTATTTT.

This chain links TRBV11-2 with TRBJ1-2; D might be TRBD1 (5 bases). Germline loops: CDR1 SGHAT, CDR2 FQNNGV. This CDR3 is built from 13 residues. V was cut by 5 bases and J by 8 bases, with 15 bases left in between. The CDR3 sequence: CASSPDRLGGYTF. CDR3 coding DNA: TGTGCCAGCAGCCCAGACAGATTAGGGGGCTACACCTTC.

The rearrangement links TRBV4-1 to TRBJ1-2; D gene uncertain. The germline V gene encodes CDR1 MGHRA and CDR2 YSYEKL. The CDR3 length is 15 residues. The germline V and J ends were trimmed by 0 bases and 0 bases, with 8 bases remaining between them. CDR3 region: CASSQDLRANYGYTF. In DNA, the CDR3 is TGCGCCAGCAGCCAAGATCTGAGAGCTAACTATGGCTACACCTTC.

The chain couples TRBV11-3 to TRBJ2-1, with D perhaps matching TRBD1 (10 bases). Germline V CDR1 and CDR2: SGHNT, YENEEA. CDR3 length: 15 residues. Trimming pared 6 bases from V and 7 bases from J, leaving 19 bases between. CDR3 in DNA: TGTGCCAGCAGTCTAGCGGGACAGGGGTGGAATGAGCAGTTCTTC. Protein product: CASSLAGQGWNEQFF.

This clone came up a few times. The V gene is TRBV9, the J gene TRBJ1-1, with 7 bases matching TRBD1. The CDR3 totals 13 residues. Germline values: CDR1 SGDLS, CDR2 YYNGEE. V lost 4 bases to trimming and J lost 3 bases; unmatched junction nucleotides: 3. The CDR3 bases are TGTGCCAGCAGCACTACAGGGGACACTGAAGCTTTCTTT. Translation gives CASSTTGDTEAFF.

V is TRBV11-2 and J is TRBJ2-1; possible D gene TRBD2, 5 bases. The germline V gene encodes CDR1 SGHAT and CDR2 FQNNGV. This CDR3 region has 15 residues. V lost 1 base and J 1 base, leaving 8 bases between the germline ends. The CDR3: CASSLGRESYNEQFF. The DNA for the CDR3 is TGTGCCAGCAGCTTAGGTCGGGAATCCTACAATGAGCAGTTCTTC.

J is TRBJ1-2 and V is TRBV7-2, with 7 bases that match TRBD1. The CDR3 consists of 14 residues. Germline assignment: CDR1 SGHTA and CDR2 FQGNSA. J gave up 4 bases and V 5 bases, and 7 bases lay outside the gene matches. The chain's CDR3 is CASSTNRGGYGYTF. The CDR3 nucleotides read TGTGCCAGCAGCACGAACAGGGGAGGCTATGGCTACACCTTC. The full variable domain, with the rest looked up from reference TRBV7-2 and TRBJ1-2, is GAGVSQSPSNKVTEKGKDVELRCDPISGHTALYWYRQSLGQGLEFLIYFQGNSAPDKSGLPSDRFSAERTGGSVSTLTIQRTQQEDSAVYLCASSTNRGGYGYTFGSGTRLTVV.

The gene calls are TRBV10-1 and TRBJ1-6; 7 nucleotides match TRBD1. Unmatched junction bases numbered 14, after V lost 8 bases and J lost 4 bases. The CDR3 loop spans 17 amino acids. Looked up from germline, CDR1 is WNHNN and CDR2 is SYGVQD (reference sequence). The CDR3 sequence: CASSGTAELEYNSPLHF. CDR3 coding DNA: TGCGCCAGCTCCGGGACAGCCGAACTCGAATATAATTCACCCCTCCACTTT.

The chain joins TRBV10-3 to TRBJ2-7; unclear D gene. Germline loops: CDR1 ENHRY, CDR2 SYGVKD. The CDR3 sequence is 13 residues long. V lost 7 bases and J 4 bases, leaving 14 bases between the germline ends. In DNA form, the CDR3 reads TGTGCCATCACGGAGCAGAGAGAGTACGAGCAGTACTTC. Translation: CAITEQREYEQYF.

CDR3 in amino acids: CASSVADPGLGYTF. DNA for the CDR3: TGTGCCAGCAGCGTAGCCGACCCAGGGTTAGGCTACACCTTC. The chain recombines TRBV9 with TRBJ1-2, with D perhaps matching TRBD1 (5 bases). With 0 bases removed from V and 8 bases from J, the gap between germline ends came to 14 bases. CDR3 length equals 14 residues. CDR1 and CDR2 (germline): SGDLS, YYNGEE.

V and J are TRBV7-8 and TRBJ2-1, with D tentatively TRBD2 (5 bases). The germline CDR1 and CDR2 sequences are SGHVS and FQNEAQ. The V gene lost 5 bases and the J gene lost 6 bases, with 11 bases spanning the gap. The length of the CDR3 is 13 residues. The CDR3 coding sequence is TGTGCCAGCAGCGCCGGGGTGTTCAATGAGCAGTTCTTC. It codes for CASSAGVFNEQFF.

The chain is built from TRBV30 and TRBJ2-5; the match to TRBD2 covers 10 bases. V lost 8 bases, J lost 7 bases, and 13 bases stayed unmatched. CDR1 is GTSNPN and CDR2 is SVGIG in the germline V gene (reference sequence). CDR3 length equals 14 residues. The CDR3 DNA follows: TGTGCCCACCGACTAGCGGGCCCTGTCGGGACCCAGTACTTC. This translates into CAHRLAGPVGTQYF.

This chain joins TRBV11-2 and TRBJ2-1; 15 nucleotides agree with TRBD2. This CDR3 is built from 17 residues. Germline loops: CDR1 SGHAT, CDR2 FQNNGV. Germline trimming cut 6 bases from V and 7 bases from J; bases unmatched to any gene: 10. This CDR3 reads CASSRTSGRVGANEQFF. The CDR3 DNA sequence: TGTGCCAGCAGTAGGACTAGCGGGAGGGTTGGGGCAAATGAGCAGTTCTTC.

CDR3 protein: CASSRIQNTSGSYNEQFF. CDR3 DNA: TGTGCCAGCAGCCGAATCCAAAATACTAGCGGGAGTTACAATGAGCAGTTCTTC. This chain uses TRBV7-3 with TRBJ2-1; 11 bases map to TRBD2. Germline CDR1 reads SGHTA; CDR2 reads FQGTGA. CDR3 length equals 18 residues. With V trimmed by 5 bases and J by 4 bases, 13 bases remained unmatched.

The CDR3 loop reads CASSERTSGGNYGYTF. The CDR3 nucleotides read TGTGCCAGCAGTGAAAGGACGTCAGGGGGGAACTATGGCTACACCTTC. The chain employs TRBV2 and TRBJ1-2; 7 nucleotides agree with TRBD1. The CDR3 is 16 residues long. Germline V gene lookup returns CDR1 SNHLY and CDR2 FYNNEI. Losses at the gene ends were 2 bases for V and 2 bases for J; bases not matched to a gene: 8.